This T cell receptor (beta chain) was identified during a study of CD8+ T cells in alopecia areata. Study-level points and caveats: Administration of tofacitinib significantly diminished scalp clonality and expanded CD8+ clones within the top 100.

The treatment here: oral pan-JAK inhibitor, 5-10 mg twice daily. On this clone: What it binds is not known. This sample includes further DNA sequences coding for the same CDR3.

Reverse transcription of extracted RNA yielded cDNA, which provided the sequencing template. Clones were read by immunoSEQ multiplex PCR, and TCRdb kept only the in-frame ones, dropping some. There are 200,000 to 250,000 clones in the sample; around three fifths occur only once, and about 4.2% lies in the top ten. Germline CDR1 SNHLY, CDR2 FYNNEI. The CDR3 loop spans 12 amino acids. V lost 2 bases and J 5 bases, leaving 6 bases between the germline ends. The sequence was collected from a human donor with alopecia areata. Sequences were derived from CD4+ T cells sorted from blood, sampled at week 4, from a patient treated with tofacitinib. This chain joins TRBV2 and TRBJ2-5, with D possibly matching TRBD1 (6 bases). In nucleotides, the CDR3 is TGTGCCAGCAGTGAACAGGGGGAGACCCAGTACTTC. This gives the protein CASSEQGETQYF.